The 31 T cell receptor beta chains in this list originate from one sample, sequenced in a study of cytomegalovirus exposure and HLA in healthy donors. Researchers ran the PCR with 60 Vbeta and 13 Jbeta primers. Data came from immunoSEQ multiplex PCR; TCRdb stores just in-frame clones and leaves some out. Of over 110,000 clones in the sample, under 85% were seen once. Material for sequencing was PBMCs. The receptors shown here come from a man aged 18 to 30 in good health and CMV-seronegative.

V is TRBV6-6 and J is TRBJ1-2, with 9 positions matching TRBD1. J was trimmed by 4 bases and V by 6 bases; bases with no gene match: 12. Per germline, CDR1 MNHNY and CDR2 SVGAGI (reference sequence). The CDR3 is 16 residues long. The DNA of the CDR3 is TGTGCCAGCAGGTACACCCCGGGACAGGGAGGCTATGGCTACACCTTC. This encodes CASRYTPGQGGYGYTF.

This clone has a single count. The CDR3: CASSLAGSEAFF. The CDR3 region has the DNA TGCGCCAGCAGCTTGGCAGGCTCTGAAGCTTTCTTT. The genes are TRBV5-1 and TRBJ1-1; D remains ambiguous. This CDR3 is built from 12 residues. The V gene's germline CDR1 is SGHRS and CDR2 YFSETQ. Trimming cost V 0 bases and J 6 bases, with 6 bases left between them.

The CDR3 is CASSPADRSSYNSPLHF. CDR3 nucleotides: TGTGCCAGCAGCCCAGCGGACAGGAGCTCCTATAATTCACCCCTCCACTTT. This sequence joins TRBV5-4 and TRBJ1-6, with TRBD1 matching over 7 bases. With V trimmed by 4 bases and J by 0 bases, 7 bases remained unmatched. CDR1 is SGHNT and CDR2 is YYREEE in the germline V gene (reference sequence). This CDR3 spans 17 amino acids.

V is TRBV4-2 and J is TRBJ2-6; a possible D gene is TRBD2 (7 bases). Germline-derived CDR1 and CDR2 are LGHNA and YNFKEQ. Trimming removed 0 bases from V and 3 bases from J, with 9 bases in between. There are 16 residues in the CDR3. For the CDR3, the DNA is TGTGCCAGCAGCCAAGAAGGGGGGGATGGGGCCAACGTCCTGACTTTC. This encodes CASSQEGGDGANVLTF.

CDR3 region: CASSPPGVGYTF. The CDR3 DNA follows: TGTGCCAGCTCACCGCCAGGGGTTGGCTACACCTTC. The chain links TRBV18 to TRBJ1-2, with D perhaps TRBD1 (6 bases). Germline loops: CDR1 KGHSH, CDR2 LQKENI. The length of the CDR3 is 12 residues. V shed 3 bases and J shed 7 bases, with 9 bases lying between them.

J is TRBJ2-5 and V is TRBV30; D remains unclear. V lost 1 base, J lost 1 base, and 7 bases lay in between. The CDR3 sequence is 13 residues long. Germline CDR1 and CDR2: GTSNPN and SVGIG (reference sequence). The CDR3 here is CAWSDNSQETQYF. The DNA for the CDR3 is TGTGCCTGGAGTGACAACAGCCAAGAGACCCAGTACTTC.

The CDR3 region has the DNA TGTGCCAGCAGCCCCACAGGGGGTGTACGCGGGGAGCTGTTTTTT. It codes for CASSPTGGVRGELFF. The chain links TRBV5-6 to TRBJ2-2, with 8 bases identical to TRBD1. This CDR3 spans 15 amino acids. Germline V gene sequence: CDR1 SGHDT, CDR2 YYEEEE. V shed 4 bases and J 7 bases; nucleotides not matched to a gene: 9.

The chain uses TRBV29-1 and TRBJ2-1; 7 bases align to TRBD1. V shed 6 bases and J 6 bases; nucleotides not matched to a gene: 2. From germline, CDR1 is SQVTM and CDR2 ANQGSEA. This CDR3 is built from 11 residues. CDR3 DNA sequence: TGCAGCGTCGGGACAGTCAATGAGCAGTTCTTC. As protein: CSVGTVNEQFF.

The CDR3, as DNA: TGTGCCAGCAGACCTACCCAGGGGGCTAACTATGGCTACACCTTC. Amino acid sequence: CASRPTQGANYGYTF. The gene calls are TRBV7-2 and TRBJ1-2; the match to TRBD1 covers 7 bases. Losses at the gene ends were 6 bases for V and 0 bases for J; bases not matched to a gene: 7. Germline V CDR1 and CDR2: SGHTA, FQGNSA. This CDR3 region has 15 residues.

In nucleotides, the CDR3 is TGTGCCAGTAGTAACCCACAGGGGGTAGGGGAGACCCAGTACTTC. Its protein is CASSNPQGVGETQYF. The chain recombines TRBV19 with TRBJ2-5; TRBD1 aligns across 8 bases. Trimming removed 4 bases from V and 5 bases from J; junction bases left unmatched: 9. Germline V gene data show CDR1 as LNHDA and CDR2 as SQIVND (reference sequence). This CDR3 contains 15 residues.

This clone was counted only a few times. This rearrangement joins TRBV6-5 to TRBJ1-2; 9 bases agree with TRBD1. There are 14 residues in the CDR3. Germline CDR1 reads MNHEY; CDR2 reads SVGAGI. V was pared by 5 bases and J by 6 bases, with 7 bases of the junction left unmatched. In nucleotides, the CDR3 is TGTGCCAGCAGTCTAGGGGGACAGGGCGATGGCTACACCTTC. It specifies CASSLGGQGDGYTF.

In this sample, this clone turned up once. The CDR3 DNA reads as TGTGCCAGCAGCTTGGCCGGTGCAGGGGCGGCTTATGGCTACACCTTC. It specifies CASSLAGAGAAYGYTF. The J gene is TRBJ1-2, the V gene TRBV5-4; D possibly corresponds to TRBD1 (6 bases). This CDR3 spans 16 amino acids. CDR1 and CDR2 (germline): SGHNT, YYREEE (reference sequence). V shed 0 bases and J shed 5 bases, with 17 bases lying between them. Full variable domain (outside the CDR3, taken from reference TRBV5-4 and TRBJ1-2): ETGVTQSPTHLIKTRGQQVTLRCSSQSGHNTVSWYQQALGQGPQFIFQYYREEENGRGNFPPRFSGLQFPNYSSELNVNALELDDSALYLCASSLAGAGAAYGYTFGSGTRLTVV.

The chain uses TRBV4-1 and TRBJ2-5, with 7 positions matching TRBD2. The J segment lost 2 bases and the V segment lost 1 base, leaving 1 base of the junction unmatched. Germline values: CDR1 MGHRA, CDR2 YSYEKL. This CDR3 is 14 amino acids long. DNA of the CDR3: TGCGCCAGCAGCCAAGCGGGGGGACAAGAGACCCAGTACTTC. Residues: CASSQAGGQETQYF.

This chain links TRBV11-2 with TRBJ1-4, with TRBD1 identical over 7 bases. Germline V lookup: CDR1 SGHAT, CDR2 FQNNGV. The CDR3 length is 15 residues. J gave up 5 bases and V 4 bases, and 7 bases lay outside the gene matches. CDR3 sequence (DNA): TGTGCCAGCAGCTCCGCGGGACAGCTGAATGAAAAACTGTTTTTT. Amino acid sequence: CASSSAGQLNEKLFF.

The rearrangement links TRBV27 to TRBJ1-5; D call uncertain. Germline lookup yields CDR1 MNHEY and CDR2 SMNVEV (reference sequence). V lost 4 bases and J 0 bases, leaving 13 bases between the germline ends. This CDR3 comprises 16 residues. For the CDR3, the DNA is TGTGCCAGCAGTTCTATTAGCAGCAATAGCAATCAGCCCCAGCATTTT. This gives the protein CASSSISSNSNQPQHF.

This clone occurred once. The rearrangement joins TRBV4-3 to TRBJ2-1; possibly TRBD2 for D (5 bases). The CDR3 is made up of 17 amino acids. Trimming removed 0 bases from V and 0 bases from J, with 12 bases in between. Looked up from germline, CDR1 is LGHNA and CDR2 is YSLEER. The CDR3 spells CASSQERLASSYNEQFF. CDR3 nucleotides: TGCGCCAGCAGCCAAGAAAGGCTAGCCAGCTCCTACAATGAGCAGTTCTTC.

This CDR3 reads CASSLSTANTEAFF. In nucleotides, the CDR3 is TGTGCCAGCAGCTTATCGACAGCGAACACTGAAGCTTTCTTT. This chain joins TRBV7-2 and TRBJ1-1, with D perhaps TRBD1 (5 bases). There are 14 residues in the CDR3. V shed 2 bases and J shed 1 base, with 8 bases lying between them. Germline V gives CDR1 SGHTA, CDR2 FQGNSA. The whole variable domain, filled in from reference TRBV7-2 and TRBJ1-1, reads GAGVSQSPSNKVTEKGKDVELRCDPISGHTALYWYRQSLGQGLEFLIYFQGNSAPDKSGLPSDRFSAERTGGSVSTLTIQRTQQEDSAVYLCASSLSTANTEAFFGQGTRLTVV.

The J gene is TRBJ1-5, the V gene TRBV7-8; D is perhaps TRBD1 (6 bases). The CDR3 spans 17 residues. V lost 1 base and J 4 bases, leaving 17 bases between the germline ends. Germline V lookup: CDR1 SGHVS, CDR2 FQNEAQ. The CDR3 DNA reads TGTGCCAGCAGCTTAGAATCTAGGTTACAGGGAAATCAGCCCCAGCATTTT. Translation: CASSLESRLQGNQPQHF. Full variable domain (rest looked up from reference TRBV7-8 and TRBJ1-5): GAGVSQSPRYKVAKRGQDVALRCDPISGHVSLFWYQQALGQGPEFLTYFQNEAQLDKSGLPSDRFFAERPEGSVSTLKIQRTQQEDSAVYLCASSLESRLQGNQPQHFGDGTRLSIL.

A note on this clone: Within the sample, other DNA sequences also encode this same CDR3. This rearrangement joins TRBV6-1 to TRBJ1-1; TRBD1 might be the D (5 bases). This CDR3 region has 15 residues. Germline V CDR1 and CDR2: MNHNS, SASEGT. Trimming pared 10 bases from V and 4 bases from J, leaving 22 bases between. This chain's CDR3 is CATWWGREATTEAFF. As DNA, the CDR3 is TGTGCCACCTGGTGGGGCAGGGAGGCGACCACTGAAGCTTTCTTT.

The CDR3 reads CASTRPGGDNYGYTF. As DNA, the CDR3 is TGTGCCAGCACTCGCCCGGGGGGCGATAACTATGGCTACACCTTC. V gene TRBV27 combines with J gene TRBJ1-2; weak D call: TRBD1 (6 bases). CDR1 and CDR2 (germline): MNHEY, SMNVEV (reference sequence). Trimming took 7 bases from V and 1 from J, leaving 16 bases between them. This CDR3 is built from 15 residues.

The chain carries TRBV18 and TRBJ2-1; 7 positions agree with TRBD1. Germline loops: CDR1 KGHSH, CDR2 LQKENI. The CDR3 extends over 15 amino acids. The V gene end was trimmed by 5 bases and the J gene end by 4 bases; junction bases not matched to a gene: 8. CDR3 region: CASSSGQLRYNEQFF. Written as DNA, the CDR3 is TGTGCCAGCTCATCGGGACAGCTGAGGTACAATGAGCAGTTCTTC.

J is TRBJ2-5 and V is TRBV19, with 9 bases lining up with TRBD1. Germline V lookup: CDR1 LNHDA, CDR2 SQIVND (reference sequence). The CDR3 runs 14 residues. With V trimmed by 8 bases and J by 5 bases, 9 bases remained unmatched. The CDR3 nucleotides read TGTGCCAGTGGGGACAGGGCTGGTAGGGAGACCCAGTACTTC. Its translation: CASGDRAGRETQYF.

The chain is built from TRBV19 and TRBJ2-1, with 7 positions matching TRBD1. CDR1 LNHDA and CDR2 SQIVND come from the germline V gene (reference sequence). J gave up 2 bases and V 2 bases, and 3 bases lay outside the gene matches. The CDR3 is 15 residues long. In nucleotides, the CDR3 is TGTGCCAGTAGTATACACAGGGGCGCCTACAATGAGCAGTTCTTC. Translation: CASSIHRGAYNEQFF.

The chain links TRBV7-6 to TRBJ1-4; the D gene is possibly TRBD1 (6 bases). Trimming left V 4 bases short and J 6 bases short, with 12 bases between. This CDR3 contains 14 residues. Looked up from germline, CDR1 is SGHVS and CDR2 is FNYEAQ. The CDR3 DNA reads TGTGCCAGCAGCTCACGGGGGGCCGATGAAAAACTGTTTTTT. Its protein is CASSSRGADEKLFF.

This clone was recorded once. The CDR3 here is CAWSVQGGEGSPLHF. The CDR3 DNA reads as TGTGCCTGGAGTGTACAGGGGGGAGAGGGTTCACCCCTCCACTTT. V gene TRBV30 combines with J gene TRBJ1-6; 8 bases agree with TRBD1. CDR3 length equals 15 residues. The ends lost 0 bases at V and 9 bases at J; junction bases unmatched: 7. Germline loops: CDR1 GTSNPN, CDR2 SVGIG (reference sequence). The whole variable domain, filled in from reference TRBV30 and TRBJ1-6, reads SQTIHQWPATLVQPVGSPLSLECTVEGTSNPNLYWYRQAAGRGLQLLFYSVGIGQISSEVPQNLSASRPQDRQFILSSKKLLLSDSGFYLCAWSVQGGEGSPLHFGNGTRLTVT.

This chain links TRBV18 with TRBJ2-3; perhaps TRBD2 as D (5 bases). CDR1 KGHSH and CDR2 LQKENI come from the germline V gene. This CDR3 spans 15 amino acids. The V and J ends lost 6 bases and 2 bases respectively, with 15 bases between them. CDR3: CASSPTNGLTDTQYF. The CDR3 region has the DNA TGTGCCAGCTCGCCGACTAACGGACTCACAGATACGCAGTATTTT.

The chain couples TRBV27 to TRBJ1-2; 10 bases are a match to TRBD1. This CDR3 region has 15 residues. Per germline, CDR1 MNHEY and CDR2 SMNVEV (reference sequence). The ends lost 6 bases at V and 4 bases at J; junction bases unmatched: 8. The CDR3 bases are TGTGCCAGCAGGGGGGGACAGGGGACAACCTATGGCTACACCTTC. Translating gives CASRGGQGTTYGYTF.

The V and J genes are TRBV5-4 and TRBJ2-2, with TRBD2 identical over 11 bases. CDR1 is SGHNT, CDR2 YYREEE, per germline (reference sequence). Unmatched junction bases numbered 8, after V lost 3 bases and J lost 4 bases. The CDR3 has 17 residues. CDR3 nucleotide sequence: TGTGCCAGCAGCTCCATGACTAGCGGGGTTGGCACCGGGGAGCTGTTTTTT. Encoded protein: CASSSMTSGVGTGELFF.

This clone appeared a single time. The V gene is TRBV5-4, the J gene TRBJ2-5; 8 bases are a match to TRBD1. TRBJ2-7 matches the DNA end more closely, so the J call is doubtful. Germline V gene sequence: CDR1 SGHNT, CDR2 YYREEE (reference sequence). The CDR3 extends over 15 amino acids. CDR3 DNA: TGTGCCAGCAGCTTGAGACAGGGGAGCTCCTACGAGCAGTACTTC. This translates into CASSLRQGSSYEQYF.

V gene TRBV7-9 combines with J gene TRBJ1-2; 9 positions agree with TRBD1. Germline V gene data show CDR1 as SEHNR and CDR2 as FQNEAQ (reference sequence). This CDR3 contains 16 residues. V shed 5 bases and J 4 bases; nucleotides not matched to a gene: 11. CDR3 DNA: TGTGCCAGCAGCACGGACAGGGGTGCCTCGAGCTATGGCTACACCTTC. It specifies CASSTDRGASSYGYTF.

This chain joins TRBV6-5 and TRBJ1-1, with D possibly being TRBD1 (6 bases). CDR3 length: 15 residues. Germline-derived CDR1 and CDR2 are MNHEY and SVGAGI. The V gene lost 5 bases and the J gene lost 4 bases, with 17 bases spanning the gap. In DNA, the CDR3 is TGTGCCAGCAGTAGACCGACCGTGGGGGCCACTGAAGCTTTCTTT. It codes for CASSRPTVGATEAFF.